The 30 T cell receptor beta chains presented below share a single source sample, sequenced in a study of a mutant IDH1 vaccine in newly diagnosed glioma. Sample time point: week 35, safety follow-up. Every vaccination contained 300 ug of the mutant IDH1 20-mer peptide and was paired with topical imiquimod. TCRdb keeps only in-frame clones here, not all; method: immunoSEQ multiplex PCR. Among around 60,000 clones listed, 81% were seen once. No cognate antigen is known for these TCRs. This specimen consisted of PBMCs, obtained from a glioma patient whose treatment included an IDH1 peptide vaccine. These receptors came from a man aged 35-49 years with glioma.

The CDR3 is CASSLQGAYNEQFF. CDR3 bases: TGTGCCAGCAGCTTACAGGGGGCCTACAATGAGCAGTTCTTC. The chain links TRBV7-3 to TRBJ2-1, with TRBD1 identical over 7 bases. The germline V gene encodes CDR1 SGHTA and CDR2 FQGTGA. This CDR3 contains 14 residues. Trimming removed 2 bases from V and 2 bases from J; junction bases left unmatched: 0.

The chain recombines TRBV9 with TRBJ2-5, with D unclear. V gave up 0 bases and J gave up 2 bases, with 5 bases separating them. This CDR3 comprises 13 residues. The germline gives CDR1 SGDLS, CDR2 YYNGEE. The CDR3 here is CASSVGAQETQYF. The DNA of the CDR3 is TGTGCCAGCAGCGTAGGGGCTCAAGAGACCCAGTACTTC.

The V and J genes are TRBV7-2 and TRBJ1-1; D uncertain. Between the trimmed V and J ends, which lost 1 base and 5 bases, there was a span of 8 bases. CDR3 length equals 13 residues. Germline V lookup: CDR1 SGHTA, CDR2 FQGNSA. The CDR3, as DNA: TGTGCCAGCAGCTTAGGGCAGTTTACTGAAGCTTTCTTT. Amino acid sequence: CASSLGQFTEAFF. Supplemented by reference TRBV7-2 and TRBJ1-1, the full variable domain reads GAGVSQSPSNKVTEKGKDVELRCDPISGHTALYWYRQSLGQGLEFLIYFQGNSAPDKSGLPSDRFSAERTGGSVSTLTIQRTQQEDSAVYLCASSLGQFTEAFFGQGTRLTVV.

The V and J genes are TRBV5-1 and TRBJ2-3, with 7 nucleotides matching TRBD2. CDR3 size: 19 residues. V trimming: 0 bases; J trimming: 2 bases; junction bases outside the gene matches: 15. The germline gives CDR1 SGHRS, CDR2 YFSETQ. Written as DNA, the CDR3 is TGCGCCAGCAGCTTGGTCGGGACTACCACTCAATCTTTCACAGATACGCAGTATTTT. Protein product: CASSLVGTTTQSFTDTQYF.

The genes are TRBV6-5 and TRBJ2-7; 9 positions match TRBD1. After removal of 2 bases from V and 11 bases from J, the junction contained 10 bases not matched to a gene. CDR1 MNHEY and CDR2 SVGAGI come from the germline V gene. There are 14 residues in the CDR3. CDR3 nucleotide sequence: TGTGCCAGCAGTTACGGGGGACAGGGTAGGAAGGAGTACTTC. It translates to CASSYGGQGRKEYF.

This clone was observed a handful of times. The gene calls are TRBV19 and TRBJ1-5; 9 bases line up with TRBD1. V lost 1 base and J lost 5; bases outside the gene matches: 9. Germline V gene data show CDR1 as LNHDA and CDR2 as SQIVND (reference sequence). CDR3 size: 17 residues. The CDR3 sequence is CASSIVGQGIFDQPQHF. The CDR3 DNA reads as TGTGCCAGTAGTATAGTGGGACAGGGTATTTTTGATCAGCCCCAGCATTTT.

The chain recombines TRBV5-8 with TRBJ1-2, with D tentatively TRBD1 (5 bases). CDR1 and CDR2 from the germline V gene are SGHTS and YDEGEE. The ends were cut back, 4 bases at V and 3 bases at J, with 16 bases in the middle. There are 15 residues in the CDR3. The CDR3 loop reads CASSREGQGYYGYTF. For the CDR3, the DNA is TGTGCCAGCAGCCGGGAGGGCCAGGGCTACTATGGCTACACCTTC. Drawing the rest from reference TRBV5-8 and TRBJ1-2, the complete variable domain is EAGVTQSPTHLIKTRGQQATLRCSPISGHTSVYWYQQALGLGLQFLLWYDEGEERNRGNFPPRFSGRQFPNYSSELNVNALELEDSALYLCASSREGQGYYGYTFGSGTRLTVV.

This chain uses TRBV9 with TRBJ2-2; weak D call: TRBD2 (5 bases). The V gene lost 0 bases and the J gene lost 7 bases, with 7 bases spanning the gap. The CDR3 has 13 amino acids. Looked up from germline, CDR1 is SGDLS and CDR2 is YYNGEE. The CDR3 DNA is TGTGCCAGCAGCGTAGAAGGAGGCGGGGAGCTGTTTTTT. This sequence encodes CASSVEGGGELFF.

For the CDR3, the DNA is TGTGCCAGCAGCGTAGGTTTGGCACAAGAGACCCAGTACTTC. The encoded protein is CASSVGLAQETQYF. V is TRBV9 and J is TRBJ2-5, with D unclear. CDR3 length: 14 amino acids. Germline lookup yields CDR1 SGDLS and CDR2 YYNGEE. Trimming pared 0 bases from V and 2 bases from J, leaving 8 bases between. Full variable domain (missing parts from reference TRBV9 and TRBJ2-5): DSGVTQTPKHLITATGQRVTLRCSPRSGDLSVYWYQQSLDQGLQFLIQYYNGEERAKGNILERFSAQQFPDLHSELNLSSLELGDSALYFCASSVGLAQETQYFGPGTRLLVL.

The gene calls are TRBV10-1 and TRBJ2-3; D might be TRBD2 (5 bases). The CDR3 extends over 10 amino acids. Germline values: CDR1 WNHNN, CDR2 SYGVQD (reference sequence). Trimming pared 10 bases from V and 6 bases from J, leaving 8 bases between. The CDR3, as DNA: TGCGCCACCCAGCGGGATACGCAGTATTTT. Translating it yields CATQRDTQYF.

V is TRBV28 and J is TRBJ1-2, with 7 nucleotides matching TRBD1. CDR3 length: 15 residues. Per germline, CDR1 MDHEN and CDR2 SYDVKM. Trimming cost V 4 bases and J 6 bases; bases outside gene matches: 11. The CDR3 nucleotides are TGTGCCAGCAGTTCCCCCAGGGGGAAAAGGGATGGCTACACCTTC. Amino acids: CASSSPRGKRDGYTF.

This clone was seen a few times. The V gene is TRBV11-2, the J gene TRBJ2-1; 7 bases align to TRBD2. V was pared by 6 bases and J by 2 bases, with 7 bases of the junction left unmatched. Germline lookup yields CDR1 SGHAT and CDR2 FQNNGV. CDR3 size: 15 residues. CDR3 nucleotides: TGTGCCAGCAGACCACCGGGACTAACCTACAATGAGCAGTTCTTC. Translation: CASRPPGLTYNEQFF.

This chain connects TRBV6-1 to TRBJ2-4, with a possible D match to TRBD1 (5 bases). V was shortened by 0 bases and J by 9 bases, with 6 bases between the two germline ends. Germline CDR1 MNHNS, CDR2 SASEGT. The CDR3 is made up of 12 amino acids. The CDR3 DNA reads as TGTGCCAGCAGTGAAGCGCAGGGCATTCAGTACTTC. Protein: CASSEAQGIQYF.

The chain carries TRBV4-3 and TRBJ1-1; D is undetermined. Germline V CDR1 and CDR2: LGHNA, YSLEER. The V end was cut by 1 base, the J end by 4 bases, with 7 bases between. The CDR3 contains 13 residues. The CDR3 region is CASSQGEGTEAFF. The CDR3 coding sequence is TGCGCCAGCAGCCAAGGGGAGGGCACTGAAGCTTTCTTT.

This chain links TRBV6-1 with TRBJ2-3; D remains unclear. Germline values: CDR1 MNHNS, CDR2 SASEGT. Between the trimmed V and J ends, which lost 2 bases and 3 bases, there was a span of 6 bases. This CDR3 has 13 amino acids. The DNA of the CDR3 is TGTGCCAGCAGTGAACAGGTAACAGATACGCAGTATTTT. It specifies CASSEQVTDTQYF.

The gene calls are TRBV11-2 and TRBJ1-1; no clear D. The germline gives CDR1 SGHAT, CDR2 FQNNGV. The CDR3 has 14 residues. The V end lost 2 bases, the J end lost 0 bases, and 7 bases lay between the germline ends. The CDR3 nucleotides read TGTGCCAGCAGCTTATATAGGGTGAACACTGAAGCTTTCTTT. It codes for CASSLYRVNTEAFF.

CDR3 in DNA: TGTGCCAGCAGTACCGGGACAGGGTCCTACGAGCAGTACTTC. This sequence encodes CASSTGTGSYEQYF. This chain joins TRBV6-6 and TRBJ2-7; 9 positions agree with TRBD1. Trimming cost V 5 bases and J 1 base; bases outside gene matches: 3. Germline CDR1 and CDR2: MNHNY and SVGAGI (reference sequence). The length of the CDR3 is 14 residues.

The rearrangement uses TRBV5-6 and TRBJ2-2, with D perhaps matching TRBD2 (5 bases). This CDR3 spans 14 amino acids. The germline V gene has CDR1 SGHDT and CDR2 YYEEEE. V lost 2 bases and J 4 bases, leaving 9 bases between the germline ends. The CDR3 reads CASSFARATGELFF. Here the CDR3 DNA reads TGTGCCAGCAGCTTTGCGCGGGCCACCGGGGAGCTGTTTTTT.

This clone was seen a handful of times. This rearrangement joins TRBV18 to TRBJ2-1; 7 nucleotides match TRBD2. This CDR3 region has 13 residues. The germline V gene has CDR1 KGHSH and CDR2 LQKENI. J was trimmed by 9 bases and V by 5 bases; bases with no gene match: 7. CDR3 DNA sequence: TGTGCCAGCTCATCATTGGGGGGGACTGAGCAGTTCTTC. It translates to CASSSLGGTEQFF.

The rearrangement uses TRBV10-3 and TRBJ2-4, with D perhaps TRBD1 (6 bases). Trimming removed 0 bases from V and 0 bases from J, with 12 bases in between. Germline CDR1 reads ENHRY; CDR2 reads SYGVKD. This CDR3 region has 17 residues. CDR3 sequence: CAISESNNRAAKNIQYF. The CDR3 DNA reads TGTGCCATCAGTGAGTCAAATAACAGGGCAGCCAAAAACATTCAGTACTTC.

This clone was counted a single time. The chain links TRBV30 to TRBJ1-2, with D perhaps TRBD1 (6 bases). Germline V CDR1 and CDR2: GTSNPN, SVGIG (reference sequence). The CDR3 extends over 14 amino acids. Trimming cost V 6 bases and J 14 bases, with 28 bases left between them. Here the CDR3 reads CACLTPGQGQNCTF. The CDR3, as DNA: TGTGCCTGCCTGACCCCGGGACAAGGCCAAAATTGTACCTTC.

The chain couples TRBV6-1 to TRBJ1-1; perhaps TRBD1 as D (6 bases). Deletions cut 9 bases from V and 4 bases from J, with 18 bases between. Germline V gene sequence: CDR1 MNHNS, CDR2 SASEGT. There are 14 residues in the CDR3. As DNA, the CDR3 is TGTGCCAGTCAGGGGACTGGTTGGAGCACTGAAGCTTTCTTT. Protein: CASQGTGWSTEAFF.

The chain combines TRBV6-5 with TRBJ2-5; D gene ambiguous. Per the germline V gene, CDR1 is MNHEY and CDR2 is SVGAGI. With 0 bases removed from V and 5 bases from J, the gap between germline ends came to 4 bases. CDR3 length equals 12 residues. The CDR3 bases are TGTGCCAGCAGTTACTCCGGTGAGACCCAGTACTTC. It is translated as CASSYSGETQYF.

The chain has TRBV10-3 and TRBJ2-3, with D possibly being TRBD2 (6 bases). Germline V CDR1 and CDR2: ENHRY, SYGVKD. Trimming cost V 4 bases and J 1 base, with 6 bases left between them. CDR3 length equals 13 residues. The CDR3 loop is CAISGGGTDTQYF. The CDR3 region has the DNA TGTGCCATCAGTGGCGGGGGCACAGATACGCAGTATTTT.

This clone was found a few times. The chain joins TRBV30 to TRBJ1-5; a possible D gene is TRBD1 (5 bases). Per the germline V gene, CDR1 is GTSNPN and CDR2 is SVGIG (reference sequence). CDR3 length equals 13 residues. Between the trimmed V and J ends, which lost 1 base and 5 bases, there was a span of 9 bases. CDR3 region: CAWSAGLDQPQHF. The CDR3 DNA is TGTGCCTGGAGTGCAGGGTTGGATCAGCCCCAGCATTTT.

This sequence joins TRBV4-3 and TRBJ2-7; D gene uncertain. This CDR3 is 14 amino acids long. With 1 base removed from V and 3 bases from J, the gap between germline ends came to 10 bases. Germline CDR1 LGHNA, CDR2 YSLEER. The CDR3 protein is CASSQGGRGYEQYF. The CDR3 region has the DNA TGCGCCAGCAGCCAAGGAGGCCGAGGCTACGAGCAGTACTTC.

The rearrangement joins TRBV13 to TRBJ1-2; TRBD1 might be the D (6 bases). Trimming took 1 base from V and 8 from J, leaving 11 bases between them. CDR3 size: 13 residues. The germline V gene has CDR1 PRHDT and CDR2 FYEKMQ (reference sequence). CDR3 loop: CASSLVGQWGYTF. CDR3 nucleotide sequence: TGTGCCAGCAGCTTAGTTGGACAGTGGGGCTACACCTTC.

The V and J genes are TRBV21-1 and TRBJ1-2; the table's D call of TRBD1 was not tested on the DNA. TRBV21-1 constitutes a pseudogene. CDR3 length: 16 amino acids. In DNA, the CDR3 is TGTGCCAGCAGCAACCGCGACAGGGAAGGGTTATACGGCTACACCTTC. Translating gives CASSNRDREGLYGYTF.

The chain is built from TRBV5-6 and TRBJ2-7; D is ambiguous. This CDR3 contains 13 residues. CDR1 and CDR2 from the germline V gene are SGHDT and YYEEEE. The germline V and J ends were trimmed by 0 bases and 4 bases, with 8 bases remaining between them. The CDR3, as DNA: TGTGCCAGCAGCTTGGGTTCCAAGTACGAGCAGTACTTC. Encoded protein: CASSLGSKYEQYF.

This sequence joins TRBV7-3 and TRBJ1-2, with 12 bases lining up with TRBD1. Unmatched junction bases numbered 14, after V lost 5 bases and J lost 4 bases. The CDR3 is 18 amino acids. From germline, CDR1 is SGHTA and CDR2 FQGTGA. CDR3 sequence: CASSAIGTGGAMSYGYTF. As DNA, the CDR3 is TGTGCCAGCAGCGCCATCGGGACAGGGGGCGCGATGAGCTATGGCTACACCTTC.